A selection of T cell receptor beta chains follows, all from one sample in a study of blood T cell repertoires in COVID-19. The method was immunoSEQ multiplex PCR; TCRdb's version includes in-frame clones alone and lacks a portion of them. The sample lists fewer than 350,000 clones; 90% were seen once. Sequencing was performed on PBMCs or T cells enriched from blood (not recorded which). The receptors come from a woman younger than 35 with acute COVID-19. CDR3s include the opening cysteine and the closing phenylalanine or tryptophan. A D gene is named only where the DNA matches it firmly. Size is stated for part of the rows, as once, few or many counts, or as a class when the clone is expanded.

cdr3_length: 15
j_call: TRBJ2-3
d_call: TRBD1
clone_size: NA
v_call: TRBV7-9
cdr3_nt: TGTGCCAGCAGCTCACGACAGGGGGCCACAGATACGCAGTATTTT
cdr3_aa: CASSSRQGATDTQYF

cdr3_length: 14
j_call: TRBJ1-1
d_call: NA
clone_size: NA
v_call: TRBV27
cdr3_nt: TGTGCCAGCAGTCCGATGGGCTGGGACACTGAAGCTTTCTTT
cdr3_aa: CASSPMGWDTEAFF

cdr3_length: 12
j_call: TRBJ1-2
d_call: NA
clone_size: NA
v_call: TRBV28
cdr3_nt: TGTGCCAGCAGCCCCGCGGGGTATGGCTACACCTTC
cdr3_aa: CASSPAGYGYTF

cdr3_length: 16
j_call: TRBJ2-7
d_call: TRBD1
clone_size: NA
v_call: TRBV5-6
cdr3_nt: TGTGCCAGCAGCTTGTATAAGGGGGCTATCAGTGGCGAGCAGTACTTC
cdr3_aa: CASSLYKGAISGEQYF

cdr3_length: 13
j_call: TRBJ2-2
d_call: NA
clone_size: NA
v_call: TRBV27
cdr3_nt: TGTGCCAGCAGGACTTTAGTATCCGGGGAGCTGTTTTTT
cdr3_aa: CASRTLVSGELFF

cdr3_length: 13
j_call: TRBJ1-2
d_call: NA
clone_size: NA
v_call: TRBV12-3/TRBV12-4
cdr3_nt: TGTGCCAGCTGCGGTTCAGCTAACTATGGCTACACCTTC
cdr3_aa: CASCGSANYGYTF

cdr3_length: 15
j_call: TRBJ2-7
d_call: TRBD2
clone_size: NA
v_call: TRBV2
cdr3_nt: TGTGCCAGCAGAGATAAGACTAGCGGGAACTACGAGCAGTACTTC
cdr3_aa: CASRDKTSGNYEQYF

cdr3_length: 15
j_call: TRBJ1-5
d_call: TRBD1
clone_size: NA
v_call: TRBV7-9
cdr3_nt: TGTGCCAGCAGCGATACAGGGGAGGGCAATCAGCCCCAGCATTTT
cdr3_aa: CASSDTGEGNQPQHF

cdr3_length: 14
j_call: TRBJ1-2
d_call: TRBD1
clone_size: NA
v_call: TRBV19
cdr3_nt: TGTGCCAGTGAAAGGGACAGCGGGTCCTATGGCTACACCTTC
cdr3_aa: CASERDSGSYGYTF

cdr3_length: 14
j_call: TRBJ2-1
d_call: TRBD2
clone_size: NA
v_call: TRBV28
cdr3_nt: TGTGCCAGCAGTTTCACGGGAGGTATGAATGAGCAGTTCTTC
cdr3_aa: CASSFTGGMNEQFF

cdr3_length: 13
j_call: TRBJ1-2
d_call: NA
clone_size: NA
v_call: TRBV28
cdr3_nt: TGTGCCAGCAGTTTAACAGGAAACTATGGCTACACCTTC
cdr3_aa: CASSLTGNYGYTF

cdr3_length: 16
j_call: TRBJ2-2
d_call: TRBD2
clone_size: NA
v_call: TRBV5-4
cdr3_nt: TGTGCCAGCAGCTTGAAACTAGCGGGAGGAACCGGGGAGCTGTTTTTT
cdr3_aa: CASSLKLAGGTGELFF

cdr3_length: 17
j_call: TRBJ2-7
d_call: TRBD2
clone_size: NA
v_call: TRBV7-2
cdr3_nt: TGTGCCAGCAGCTTAGGGGGACTAGCGGGAGGGTTCCACGAGCAGTACTTC
cdr3_aa: CASSLGGLAGGFHEQYF

cdr3_length: 12
j_call: TRBJ1-6
d_call: NA
clone_size: NA
v_call: TRBV12-3/TRBV12-4
cdr3_nt: TGTGCCAGCAGTTCCCAAAATTCACCCCTCCACTTT
cdr3_aa: CASSSQNSPLHF

cdr3_length: 15
j_call: TRBJ2-5
d_call: NA
clone_size: NA
v_call: TRBV7-9
cdr3_nt: TGTGCCAGCAGCTTAGCGGGAGGGGGCCAAGAGACCCAGTACTTC
cdr3_aa: CASSLAGGGQETQYF

cdr3_length: 11
j_call: TRBJ1-3
d_call: NA
clone_size: NA
v_call: TRBV3-1/TRBV3-2
cdr3_nt: TGTGCCAGCAGCCGGGGGCACACCATATATTTT
cdr3_aa: CASSRGHTIYF

cdr3_length: 15
j_call: TRBJ1-1
d_call: TRBD1
clone_size: NA
v_call: TRBV5-6
cdr3_nt: TGTGCCAGCAGGGGTCAGACAGGGGCGAACACTGAAGCTTTCTTT
cdr3_aa: CASRGQTGANTEAFF

cdr3_length: 13
j_call: TRBJ2-5
d_call: TRBD1
clone_size: NA
v_call: TRBV5-1
cdr3_nt: TGCGCCAGCAGCCTGGGACAGCAAGAGACCCAGTACTTC
cdr3_aa: CASSLGQQETQYF

cdr3_length: 16
j_call: TRBJ1-1
d_call: NA
clone_size: once
v_call: TRBV7-3
cdr3_nt: TGTGCCAGCAGCCCATCAGGGAAGAGAGGGAACACTGAAGCTTTCTTT
cdr3_aa: CASSPSGKRGNTEAFF

cdr3_length: 13
j_call: TRBJ2-7
d_call: TRBD2
clone_size: NA
v_call: TRBV7-2
cdr3_nt: TGTGCCAGCAGCTTAGGGGGAGGGTACGAGCAGTACTTC
cdr3_aa: CASSLGGGYEQYF

cdr3_length: 16
j_call: TRBJ2-7
d_call: NA
clone_size: NA
v_call: TRBV24-1
cdr3_nt: TGTGCCACCAGTGATTCGGGCTTTGGGGCGGTACACGAGCAGTACTTC
cdr3_aa: CATSDSGFGAVHEQYF

cdr3_length: 15
j_call: TRBJ2-5
d_call: NA
clone_size: NA
v_call: TRBV5-1
cdr3_nt: TGCGCCAGCAGCTTGACCAGGGGGGTTCAAGAGACCCAGTACTTC
cdr3_aa: CASSLTRGVQETQYF

cdr3_length: 15
j_call: TRBJ1-1
d_call: NA
clone_size: NA
v_call: TRBV28
cdr3_nt: TGTGCCAGCAGTCCCCAGACAGGTATGAACACTGAAGCTTTCTTT
cdr3_aa: CASSPQTGMNTEAFF

cdr3_length: 14
j_call: TRBJ1-1
d_call: NA
clone_size: NA
v_call: TRBV7-3
cdr3_nt: TGTGCCAGCAGCTTAAGGGGGCATAGCACTGAAGCTTTCTTT
cdr3_aa: CASSLRGHSTEAFF

cdr3_length: 11
j_call: TRBJ2-1
d_call: TRBD1
clone_size: NA
v_call: TRBV7-2
cdr3_nt: TGTGCCAGCAGCAGGGACAGGGATCCGTTCTTC
cdr3_aa: CASSRDRDPFF

cdr3_length: 14
j_call: TRBJ1-5
d_call: TRBD1
clone_size: once
v_call: TRBV24-1
cdr3_nt: TGTGCCACCGGGGGGACAGAAACCAATCAGCCCCAGCATTTT
cdr3_aa: CATGGTETNQPQHF

cdr3_length: 18
j_call: TRBJ2-2
d_call: NA
clone_size: NA
v_call: TRBV5-5
cdr3_nt: TGTGCCAGCAGCTTTTATCGGTCAGGGTGGACGAACACCGGGGAGCTGTTTTTT
cdr3_aa: CASSFYRSGWTNTGELFF

cdr3_length: 16
j_call: TRBJ2-2
d_call: NA
clone_size: NA
v_call: TRBV28
cdr3_nt: TGTGCCAGCAGTTTATTTGGACATCTAAACACCGGGGAGCTGTTTTTT
cdr3_aa: CASSLFGHLNTGELFF

cdr3_length: 13
j_call: TRBJ1-1
d_call: NA
clone_size: NA
v_call: TRBV5-1
cdr3_nt: TGCGCCAGCAGCTTTCAGGGTAACACTGAAGCTTTCTTT
cdr3_aa: CASSFQGNTEAFF

cdr3_length: 15
j_call: TRBJ1-6
d_call: TRBD1
clone_size: NA
v_call: TRBV7-2
cdr3_nt: TGTGCCAGCAGCTTAACCGGGACAGGAAATTCACCCCTCCACTTT
cdr3_aa: CASSLTGTGNSPLHF

cdr3_length: 12
j_call: TRBJ2-2
d_call: NA
clone_size: NA
v_call: TRBV27
cdr3_nt: TGTGCCAGCAGTCTAGACACCGGGGAGCTGTTTTTT
cdr3_aa: CASSLDTGELFF